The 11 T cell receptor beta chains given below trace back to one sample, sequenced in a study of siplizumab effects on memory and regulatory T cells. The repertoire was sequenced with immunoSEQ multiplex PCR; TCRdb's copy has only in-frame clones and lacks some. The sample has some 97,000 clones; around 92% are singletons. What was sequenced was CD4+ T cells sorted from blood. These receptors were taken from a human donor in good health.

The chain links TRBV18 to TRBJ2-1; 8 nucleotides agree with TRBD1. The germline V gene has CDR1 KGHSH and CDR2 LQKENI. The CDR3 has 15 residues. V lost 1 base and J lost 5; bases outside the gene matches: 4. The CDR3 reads CASSPRETGDNEQFF. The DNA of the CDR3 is TGTGCCAGCTCACCACGGGAGACAGGGGACAATGAGCAGTTCTTC.

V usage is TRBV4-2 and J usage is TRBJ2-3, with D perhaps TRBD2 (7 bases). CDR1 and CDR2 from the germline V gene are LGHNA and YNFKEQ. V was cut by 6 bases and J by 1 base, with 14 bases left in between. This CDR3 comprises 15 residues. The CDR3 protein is CASRGRGPGTDTQYF. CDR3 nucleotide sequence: TGTGCCAGCAGGGGGCGGGGGCCTGGCACAGATACGCAGTATTTT.

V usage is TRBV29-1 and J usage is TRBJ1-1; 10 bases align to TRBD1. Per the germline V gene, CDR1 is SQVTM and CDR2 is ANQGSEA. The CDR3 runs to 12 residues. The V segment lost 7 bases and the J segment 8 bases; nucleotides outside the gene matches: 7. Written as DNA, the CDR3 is TGCAGCGCAGCCGGGACAGGGGCGGAAGCTTTCTTT. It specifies CSAAGTGAEAFF.

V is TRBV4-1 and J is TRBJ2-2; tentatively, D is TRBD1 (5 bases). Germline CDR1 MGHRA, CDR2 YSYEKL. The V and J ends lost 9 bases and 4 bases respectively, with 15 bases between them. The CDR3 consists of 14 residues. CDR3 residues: CASSGQGATGELFF. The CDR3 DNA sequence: TGCGCCAGTTCGGGTCAGGGTGCCACCGGGGAGCTGTTTTTT.

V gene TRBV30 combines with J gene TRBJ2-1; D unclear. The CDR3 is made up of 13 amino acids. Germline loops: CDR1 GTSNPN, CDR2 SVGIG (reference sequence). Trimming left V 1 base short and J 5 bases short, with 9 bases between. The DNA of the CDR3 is TGTGCCTGGAGTGAAGGACGGGACAATGAGCAGTTCTTC. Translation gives CAWSEGRDNEQFF.

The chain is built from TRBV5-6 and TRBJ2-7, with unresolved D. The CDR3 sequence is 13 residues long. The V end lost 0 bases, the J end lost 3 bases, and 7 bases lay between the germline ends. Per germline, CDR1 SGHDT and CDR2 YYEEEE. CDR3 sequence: CASSLGRNYEQYF. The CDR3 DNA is TGTGCCAGCAGCTTGGGCCGGAACTACGAGCAGTACTTC.

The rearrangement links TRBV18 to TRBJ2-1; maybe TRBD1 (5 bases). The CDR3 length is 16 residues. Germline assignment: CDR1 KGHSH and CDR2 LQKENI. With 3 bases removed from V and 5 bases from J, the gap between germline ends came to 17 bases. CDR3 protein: CASSPNRGPGHNEQFF. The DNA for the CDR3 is TGTGCCAGCTCACCGAATAGGGGTCCGGGCCACAATGAGCAGTTCTTC.

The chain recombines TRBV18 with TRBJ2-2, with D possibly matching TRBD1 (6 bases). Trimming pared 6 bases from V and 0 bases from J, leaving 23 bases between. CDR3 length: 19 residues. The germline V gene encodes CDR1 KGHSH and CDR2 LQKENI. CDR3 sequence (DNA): TGTGCCAGCTCTCCCTTCAAGTCCACAGGGCCGGCGAACACCGGGGAGCTGTTTTTT. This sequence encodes CASSPFKSTGPANTGELFF.

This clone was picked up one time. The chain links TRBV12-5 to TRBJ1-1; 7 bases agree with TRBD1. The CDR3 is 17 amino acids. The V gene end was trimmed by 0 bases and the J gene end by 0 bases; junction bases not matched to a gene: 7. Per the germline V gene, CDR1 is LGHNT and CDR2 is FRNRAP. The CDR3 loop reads CASGLVSRGLLNTEAFF. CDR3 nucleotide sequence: TGTGCTAGTGGTTTGGTATCTAGGGGGCTTTTGAACACTGAAGCTTTCTTT.

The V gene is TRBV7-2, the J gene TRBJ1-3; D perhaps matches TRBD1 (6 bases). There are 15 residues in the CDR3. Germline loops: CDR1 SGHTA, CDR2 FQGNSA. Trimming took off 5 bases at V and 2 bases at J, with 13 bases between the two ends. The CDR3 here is CASSVNRAPGNTIYF. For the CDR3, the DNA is TGTGCCAGCAGCGTAAACAGGGCCCCTGGAAACACCATATATTTT. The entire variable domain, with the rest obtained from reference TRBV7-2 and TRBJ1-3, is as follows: GAGVSQSPSNKVTEKGKDVELRCDPISGHTALYWYRQSLGQGLEFLIYFQGNSAPDKSGLPSDRFSAERTGGSVSTLTIQRTQQEDSAVYLCASSVNRAPGNTIYFGEGSWLTVV.

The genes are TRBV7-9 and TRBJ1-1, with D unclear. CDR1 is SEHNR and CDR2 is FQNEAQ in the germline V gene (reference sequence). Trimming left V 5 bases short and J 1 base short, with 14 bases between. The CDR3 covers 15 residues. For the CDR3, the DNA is TGTGCCAGCAGCCCTCGGGTAGCGCCGAACACTGAAGCTTTCTTT. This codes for CASSPRVAPNTEAFF.